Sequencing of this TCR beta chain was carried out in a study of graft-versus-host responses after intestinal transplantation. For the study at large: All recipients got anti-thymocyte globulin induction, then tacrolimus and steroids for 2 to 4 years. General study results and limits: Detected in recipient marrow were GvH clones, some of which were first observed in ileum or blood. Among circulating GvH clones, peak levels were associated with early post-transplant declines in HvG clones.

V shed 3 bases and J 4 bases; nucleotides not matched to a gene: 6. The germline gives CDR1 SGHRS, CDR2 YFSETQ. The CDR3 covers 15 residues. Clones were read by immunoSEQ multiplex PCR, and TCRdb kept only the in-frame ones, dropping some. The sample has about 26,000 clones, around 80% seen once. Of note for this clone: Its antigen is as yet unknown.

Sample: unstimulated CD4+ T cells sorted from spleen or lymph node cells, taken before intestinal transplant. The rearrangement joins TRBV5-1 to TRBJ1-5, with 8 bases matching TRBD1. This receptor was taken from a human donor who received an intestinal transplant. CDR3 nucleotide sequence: TGCGCCAGCAGCTCTGGGACAGGCCCTAATCAGCCCCAGCATTTT. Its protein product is CASSSGTGPNQPQHF.